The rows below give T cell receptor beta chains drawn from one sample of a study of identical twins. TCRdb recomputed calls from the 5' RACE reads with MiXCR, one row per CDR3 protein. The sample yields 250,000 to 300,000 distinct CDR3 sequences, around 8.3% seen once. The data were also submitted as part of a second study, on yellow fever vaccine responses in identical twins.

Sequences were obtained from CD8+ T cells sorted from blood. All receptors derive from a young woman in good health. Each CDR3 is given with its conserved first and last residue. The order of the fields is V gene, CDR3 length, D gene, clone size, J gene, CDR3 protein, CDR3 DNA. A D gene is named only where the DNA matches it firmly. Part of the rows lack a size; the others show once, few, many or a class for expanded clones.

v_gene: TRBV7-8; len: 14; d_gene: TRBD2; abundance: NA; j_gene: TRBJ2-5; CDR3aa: CASSLAGDRGTQYF; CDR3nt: TGTGCCAGCAGCTTGGCGGGGGATAGGGGGACCCAGTACTTC
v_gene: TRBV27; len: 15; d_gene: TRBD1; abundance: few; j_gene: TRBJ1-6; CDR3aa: CASSFQGALGSPLHF; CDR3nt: TGTGCCAGCAGTTTTCAGGGGGCGCTTGGTTCACCCCTCCACTTT
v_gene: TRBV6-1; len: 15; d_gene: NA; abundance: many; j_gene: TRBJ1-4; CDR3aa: CASSPLLATNEKLFF; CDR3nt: TGTGCCAGCAGCCCTCTTCTGGCGACTAATGAAAAACTGTTTTTT
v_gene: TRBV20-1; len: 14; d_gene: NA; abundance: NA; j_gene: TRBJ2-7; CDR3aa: CSASTGDGPYEQYF; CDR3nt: TGCAGTGCTAGCACAGGTGACGGACCCTACGAGCAGTACTTC
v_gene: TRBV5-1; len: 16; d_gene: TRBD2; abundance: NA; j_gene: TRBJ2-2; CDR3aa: CASSFSRDYGTGELFF; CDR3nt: TGCGCCAGCAGCTTTTCCCGGGACTATGGGACCGGGGAGCTGTTTTTT
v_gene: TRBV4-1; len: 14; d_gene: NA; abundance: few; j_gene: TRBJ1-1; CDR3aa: CASSQGPRSTEAFF; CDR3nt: TGCGCCAGCAGCCAAGGGCCCAGAAGCACTGAAGCTTTCTTT
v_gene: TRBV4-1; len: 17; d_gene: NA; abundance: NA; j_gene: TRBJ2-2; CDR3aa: CASGKDPPGSNTGVLFF; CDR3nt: TGCGCCAGCGGCAAAGATCCGCCCGGGTCCAACACCGGGGTGCTGTTTTTT
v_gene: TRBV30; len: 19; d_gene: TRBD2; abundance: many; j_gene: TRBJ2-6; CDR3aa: CACPAPTSGSSSGANVLTF; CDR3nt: TGTGCCTGTCCCGCTCCGACTAGCGGGAGTTCCTCTGGGGCCAACGTCCTGACTTTC
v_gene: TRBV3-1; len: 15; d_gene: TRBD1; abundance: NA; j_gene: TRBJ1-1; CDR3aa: CASSPRQGLATEAFF; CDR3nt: TGTGCCAGCAGCCCTAGACAGGGTTTGGCCACTGAAGCTTTCTTT
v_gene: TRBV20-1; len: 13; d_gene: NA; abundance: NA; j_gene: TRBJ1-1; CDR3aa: CSARLELHTEAFF; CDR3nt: TGCAGTGCTAGACTTGAGCTCCACACTGAAGCTTTCTTT
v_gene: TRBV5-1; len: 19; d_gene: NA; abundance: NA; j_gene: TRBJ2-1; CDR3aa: CASSLAGLWGTLNSNEQFF; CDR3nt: TGCGCCAGCAGCTTGGCCGGTTTATGGGGGACGCTGAACAGCAATGAGCAGTTCTTC
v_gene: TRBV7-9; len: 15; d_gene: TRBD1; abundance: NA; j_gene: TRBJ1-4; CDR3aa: CASSLQTGKDEKLFF; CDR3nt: TGTGCCAGCAGCTTACAGACAGGGAAGGATGAAAAACTGTTTTTT
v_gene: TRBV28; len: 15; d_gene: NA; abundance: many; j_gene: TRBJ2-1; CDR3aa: CASSPGTFQVTEQFF; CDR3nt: TGTGCCAGCAGCCCCGGGACTTTTCAGGTGACTGAGCAGTTCTTC
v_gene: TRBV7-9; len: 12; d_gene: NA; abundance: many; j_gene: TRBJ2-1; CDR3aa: CASSLEALEQFF; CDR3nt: TGTGCCAGCAGCTTGGAGGCCCTTGAGCAGTTCTTC
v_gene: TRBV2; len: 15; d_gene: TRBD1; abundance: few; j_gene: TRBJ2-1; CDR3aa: CASSEGQGAAHEQFF; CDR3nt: TGTGCCAGCAGTGAAGGGCAGGGGGCAGCCCATGAGCAGTTCTTC
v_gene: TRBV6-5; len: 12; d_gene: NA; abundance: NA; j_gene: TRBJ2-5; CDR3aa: CASSKGGQTQYF; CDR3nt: TGTGCCAGCAGCAAAGGAGGTCAGACCCAGTACTTC